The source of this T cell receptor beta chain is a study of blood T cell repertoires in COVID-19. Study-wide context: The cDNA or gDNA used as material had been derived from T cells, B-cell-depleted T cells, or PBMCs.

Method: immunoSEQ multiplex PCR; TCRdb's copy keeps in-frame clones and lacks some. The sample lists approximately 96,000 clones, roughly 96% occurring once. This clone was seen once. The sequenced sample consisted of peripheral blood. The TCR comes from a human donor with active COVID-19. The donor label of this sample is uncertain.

CDR3 DNA: TGTGCCACCAGTGATTTCCCGCAGGGGGGTACCGGGGAGCTGTTTTTT. Residues: CATSDFPQGGTGELFF. The chain combines TRBV24-1 with TRBJ2-2, with D maybe TRBD1 (7 bases). This CDR3 region has 16 residues. The V gene's germline CDR1 is KGHDR and CDR2 SFDVKD. V gave up 1 base and J gave up 5 bases, with 13 bases separating them.